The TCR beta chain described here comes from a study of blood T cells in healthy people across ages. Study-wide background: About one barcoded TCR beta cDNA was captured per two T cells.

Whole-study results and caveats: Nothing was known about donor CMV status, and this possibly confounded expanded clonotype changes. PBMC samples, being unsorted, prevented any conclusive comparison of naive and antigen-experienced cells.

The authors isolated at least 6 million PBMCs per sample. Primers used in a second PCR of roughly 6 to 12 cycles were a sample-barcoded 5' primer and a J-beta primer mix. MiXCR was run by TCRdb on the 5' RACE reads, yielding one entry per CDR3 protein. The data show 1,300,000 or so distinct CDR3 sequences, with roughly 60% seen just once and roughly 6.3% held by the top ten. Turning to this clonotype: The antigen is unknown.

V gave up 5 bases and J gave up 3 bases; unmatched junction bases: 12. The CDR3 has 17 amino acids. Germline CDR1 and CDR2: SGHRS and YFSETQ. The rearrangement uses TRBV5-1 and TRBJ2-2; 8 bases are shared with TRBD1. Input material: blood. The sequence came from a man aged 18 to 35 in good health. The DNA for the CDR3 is TGCGCCAGCAGACTCACGAAGGACAGGGATGACACCGGGGAGCTGTTTTTT. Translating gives CASRLTKDRDDTGELFF.